This is a list of T cell receptor beta chains from one sample in a study of T cell changes during pregnancy in multiple sclerosis. TCRdb's table, derived via immunoSEQ multiplex PCR, lists solely in-frame clones and lacks some. The profile shows tens of thousands of clones, approximately 96% of them singletons. The sequenced sample was peripheral blood, obtained in the second trimester of pregnancy. All receptors derive from a female donor with multiple sclerosis, enrolled in a pregnancy study. Both conserved end residues are part of each CDR3. A D gene is named only where the DNA matches it firmly. Size is stated for part of the rows, as once, few or many counts, or as a class when the clone is expanded.

. | TRBJ2-7 | TRBD2 | TRBV6-5 | CASRETSGGYYEQYF | TGTGCCAGCAGGGAGACTAGCGGGGGATACTACGAGCAGTACTTC
. | TRBJ2-3 | . | TRBV7-6 | CASSLGYNTQYF | TGTGCCAGCAGCTTAGGTTATAATACGCAGTATTTT
. | TRBJ2-1 | . | TRBV28 | CASSLGEGNEQFF | TGTGCCAGCAGTTTGGGCGAGGGCAATGAGCAGTTCTTC
. | TRBJ2-7 | TRBD2 | TRBV2 | CASRGWASGDPYEQYF | TGTGCCAGCAGGGGTTGGGCTAGCGGGGACCCCTACGAGCAGTACTTC
. | TRBJ1-3 | TRBD1 | TRBV13 | CASSGQGARGNTIYF | TGTGCCAGCAGCGGACAGGGGGCGCGGGGAAACACCATATATTTT
. | TRBJ2-1 | . | TRBV9 | CASSAAGSSYNEQFF | TGTGCCAGCAGCGCTGCGGGGAGCTCCTACAATGAGCAGTTCTTC
. | TRBJ2-7 | . | TRBV14 | CASSQDRQVVSEQYF | TGTGCCAGCAGCCAAGATAGGCAGGTGGTGTCTGAGCAGTACTTC
. | TRBJ2-1 | . | TRBV13 | CASSPDGGPRGNEQFF | TGTGCCAGCAGCCCAGACGGGGGTCCCAGAGGAAATGAGCAGTTCTTC
. | TRBJ1-1 | . | TRBV2 | CASSEPSGGTEAFF | TGTGCCAGCAGTGAACCTTCGGGAGGGACTGAAGCTTTCTTT
. | TRBJ2-7 | TRBD1 | TRBV15 | CATSRDLSGGTGEQYF | TGTGCCACCAGCAGAGATCTGTCAGGGGGCACAGGCGAGCAGTACTTC
. | TRBJ2-1 | TRBD2 | TRBV4-2 | CASSQGTSGGAPYNEQFF | TGTGCCAGCAGCCAAGGGACTAGCGGGGGGGCCCCCTACAATGAGCAGTTCTTC
. | TRBJ2-6 | . | TRBV6-1 | CASSALEAGANVLTF | TGTGCCAGCAGCGCTTTAGAAGCTGGGGCCAACGTCCTGACTTTC
. | TRBJ2-5 | . | TRBV5-4 | CASSRTGQETQYF | TGTGCCAGCAGCCGTACAGGCCAAGAGACCCAGTACTTC
. | TRBJ2-5 | . | TRBV11-2 | CASSRTGETQYF | TGTGCCAGCAGCCGTACCGGGGAGACCCAGTACTTC
. | TRBJ1-6 | . | TRBV6-5 | CASSPGVGNSPLHF | TGTGCCAGCAGTCCAGGGGTCGGTAATTCACCCCTCCACTTT
. | TRBJ2-5 | TRBD1 | TRBV10-3 | CAISEGTGKETQYF | TGTGCCATCAGTGAGGGGACAGGGAAAGAGACCCAGTACTTC
. | TRBJ1-1 | TRBD1 | TRBV7-9 | CASSLGTGVVTEAFF | TGTGCCAGCAGCTTAGGGACAGGGGTCGTCACTGAAGCTTTCTTT
. | TRBJ1-1 | . | TRBV29-1 | CSVDSGHTEAFF | TGCAGCGTCGACAGTGGGCACACTGAAGCTTTCTTT
. | TRBJ2-2 | TRBD2 | TRBV6-1 | CASSEFSGMAGELFF | TGTGCCAGCAGTGAATTTAGCGGGATGGCCGGGGAGCTGTTTTTT
. | TRBJ2-1 | TRBD2 | TRBV7-3 | CASSERGDEQFF | TGTGCCAGCAGCGAACGGGGGGACGAGCAGTTCTTC
. | TRBJ1-1 | TRBD1 | TRBV5-1 | CASSWGQVKGMNTEAFF | TGCGCCAGCAGCTGGGGACAGGTTAAGGGGATGAACACTGAAGCTTTCTTT
. | TRBJ2-1 | . | TRBV25-1 | CASSEGQGLDGYNEQFF | TGTGCCAGCAGTGAGGGCCAGGGACTGGACGGTTACAATGAGCAGTTCTTC
. | TRBJ2-2 | . | TRBV7-9 | CASSLGPGGTGELFF | TGTGCCAGCAGCCTAGGACCAGGAGGGACCGGGGAGCTGTTTTTT
. | TRBJ2-1 | TRBD2 | TRBV13 | CASSSGLASNEQFF | TGTGCCAGCAGCTCGGGACTAGCGAGTAATGAGCAGTTCTTC
. | TRBJ2-1 | . | TRBV7-3 | CASGRSYNEQFF | TGTGCCAGCGGTCGGTCCTACAATGAGCAGTTCTTC
once | TRBJ1-2 | TRBD1 | TRBV6-1 | CASSEDADRAFGYTF | TGTGCCAGCAGTGAGGACGCCGACAGGGCTTTTGGCTACACCTTC
. | TRBJ1-3 | . | TRBV7-8 | CASSRDTNSGNTIYF | TGTGCCAGCAGTCGTGACACCAACTCTGGAAACACCATATATTTT
. | TRBJ2-3 | TRBD2 | TRBV30 | CAWGTSVITDTQYF | TGTGCCTGGGGGACTAGCGTAATCACAGATACGCAGTATTTT
. | TRBJ2-7 | TRBD1 | TRBV28 | CASSSEPGQAYEQYF | TGTGCCAGCAGTTCAGAACCGGGACAGGCTTACGAGCAGTACTTC
. | TRBJ1-2 | . | TRBV10-2 | CASSDRGANYGYTF | TGCGCCAGCAGTGACAGGGGAGCTAACTATGGCTACACCTTC
. | TRBJ2-3 | . | TRBV27 | CASSPQERVTQYF | TGTGCCAGCAGTCCCCAGGAGAGGGTCACGCAGTATTTT
. | TRBJ1-4 | TRBD1 | TRBV5-1 | CASSLGQGGEKLFF | TGCGCCAGCAGCTTGGGACAGGGGGGTGAAAAACTGTTTTTT
medium-sized | TRBJ1-6 | . | TRBV5-6 | CASSLVSSPLHF | TGTGCCAGCAGCTTGGTGAGTTCACCCCTCCACTTT
. | TRBJ1-2 | . | TRBV7-2 | CASSHNFVPTANYGYTF | TGTGCCAGCAGCCACAATTTCGTTCCCACAGCTAACTATGGCTACACCTTC
. | TRBJ2-5 | . | TRBV2 | CASTRRASSQETQYF | TGTGCCAGCACCAGGCGGGCCAGTTCCCAAGAGACCCAGTACTTC
. | TRBJ2-4 | TRBD2 | TRBV7-6 | CASSQRTGLPDKNIQYF | TGTGCCAGCTCCCAGAGGACGGGACTACCGGACAAAAACATTCAGTACTTC
. | TRBJ1-1 | . | TRBV5-4 | CASSPGGLPEAFF | TGTGCCAGCAGCCCTGGAGGGTTACCTGAAGCTTTCTTT
once | TRBJ2-5 | TRBD1 | TRBV2 | CASSRDLTGVEETQYF | TGTGCCAGCAGCCGGGACCTGACAGGGGTGGAGGAGACCCAGTACTTC
. | TRBJ2-7 | . | TRBV5-4 | CASSYGQRGSYEQYF | TGTGCCAGCAGCTATGGACAGCGGGGCTCCTACGAGCAGTACTTC
. | TRBJ2-6 | . | TRBV7-6 | CASSQTGPGANVLTF | TGTGCCAGCAGCCAAACAGGACCTGGGGCCAACGTCCTGACTTTC
. | TRBJ1-1 | TRBD1 | TRBV5-4 | CASSGTGAPGRAFF | TGTGCCAGCAGCGGCACAGGGGCCCCGGGTAGGGCTTTCTTT
. | TRBJ2-3 | TRBD1 | TRBV14 | CASSQETGVASTDTQYF | TGTGCCAGCAGCCAAGAAACAGGGGTGGCCAGCACAGATACGCAGTATTTT
. | TRBJ1-1 | . | TRBV7-8 | CASSLQMNTEAFF | TGTGCCAGCAGCTTACAAATGAACACTGAAGCTTTCTTT
once | TRBJ2-3 | . | TRBV6-5 | CASRQGPDTQYF | TGTGCCAGCAGGCAGGGGCCAGATACGCAGTATTTT
. | TRBJ1-2 | . | TRBV5-5 | CASSLGGNNYGYTF | TGTGCCAGCAGCTTGGGAGGAAATAACTATGGCTACACCTTC
. | TRBJ1-2 | TRBD1 | TRBV5-5 | CASSRSPGGANYGYTF | TGTGCCAGCAGCCGATCTCCAGGGGGAGCTAACTATGGCTACACCTTC
. | TRBJ1-1 | . | TRBV29-1 | CSAAVRGRTEAFF | TGCAGCGCCGCCGTGCGAGGCCGGACTGAAGCTTTCTTT